Described below is a single T cell receptor (beta chain) sequence and its context. Its antigen is unidentified. The CDR3 loop spans 15 amino acids. Trimming at V came to 5 bases and at J to 0 bases, leaving 7 bases not matched to a gene. Germline-derived CDR1 and CDR2 are SGHTA and FQGNSA. The sample comes from a study of cytomegalovirus exposure and HLA in healthy donors. Whole-study findings and limits: Rare TCR sequences predominated, though certain public TCRs were found in many donors.

Amplification used 60 Vbeta primers and 13 Jbeta primers. Method: immunoSEQ multiplex PCR; TCRdb's copy keeps in-frame clones and lacks some. The sample has approximately 72,000 clones, roughly four fifths seen once; the top ten hold roughly 2%. This TCR was sampled from a man younger than 35 in good health and CMV-seronegative. Sequencing was carried out using PBMCs. This chain joins TRBV7-2 and TRBJ2-7; 7 bases are shared with TRBD1. CDR3 nucleotides: TGTGCCAGCAGCAGTGACAGGGCGAGCTCCTACGAGCAGTACTTC. Protein sequence: CASSSDRASSYEQYF.